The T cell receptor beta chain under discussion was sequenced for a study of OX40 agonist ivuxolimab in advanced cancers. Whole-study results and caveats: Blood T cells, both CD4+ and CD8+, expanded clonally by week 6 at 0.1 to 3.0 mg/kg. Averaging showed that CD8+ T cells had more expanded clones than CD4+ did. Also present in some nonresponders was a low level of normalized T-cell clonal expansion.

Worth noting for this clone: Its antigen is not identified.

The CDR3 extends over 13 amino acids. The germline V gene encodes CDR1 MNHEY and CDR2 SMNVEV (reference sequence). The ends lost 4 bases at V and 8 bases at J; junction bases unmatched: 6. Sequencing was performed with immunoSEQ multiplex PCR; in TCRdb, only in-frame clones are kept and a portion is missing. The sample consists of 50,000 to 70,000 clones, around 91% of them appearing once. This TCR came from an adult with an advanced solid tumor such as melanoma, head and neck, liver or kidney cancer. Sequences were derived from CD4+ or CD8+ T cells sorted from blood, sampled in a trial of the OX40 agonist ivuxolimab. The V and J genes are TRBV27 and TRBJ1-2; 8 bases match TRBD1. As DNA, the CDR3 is TGTGCCAGCAGTTCTCAGGGGGCAGAAGGCTACACCTTC. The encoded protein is CASSSQGAEGYTF.